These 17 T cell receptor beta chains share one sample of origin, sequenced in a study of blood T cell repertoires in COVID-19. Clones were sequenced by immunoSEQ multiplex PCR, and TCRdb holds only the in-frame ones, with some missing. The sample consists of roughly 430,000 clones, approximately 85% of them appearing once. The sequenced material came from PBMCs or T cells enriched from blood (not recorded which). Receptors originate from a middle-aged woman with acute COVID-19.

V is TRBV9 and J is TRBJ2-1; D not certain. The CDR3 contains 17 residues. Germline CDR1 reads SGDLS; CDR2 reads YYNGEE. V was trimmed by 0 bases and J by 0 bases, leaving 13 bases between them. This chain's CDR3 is CASSVDERRSSYNEQFF. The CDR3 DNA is TGTGCCAGCAGCGTAGACGAAAGGCGGAGCTCCTACAATGAGCAGTTCTTC.

The DNA for the CDR3 is TGTGCCAGCAGCCCGGGACAGGTCCATAATGAAAAACTGTTTTTT. Protein sequence: CASSPGQVHNEKLFF. The chain is built from TRBV4-2 and TRBJ1-4; 8 bases fit TRBD1. The CDR3 totals 15 residues. V trimming: 4 bases; J trimming: 4 bases; junction bases outside the gene matches: 5. Germline CDR1 and CDR2: LGHNA and YNFKEQ.

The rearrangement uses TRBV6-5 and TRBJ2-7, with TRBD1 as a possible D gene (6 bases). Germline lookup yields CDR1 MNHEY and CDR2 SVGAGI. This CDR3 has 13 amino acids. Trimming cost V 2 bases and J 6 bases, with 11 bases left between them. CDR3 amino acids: CASSYSRGREQYF. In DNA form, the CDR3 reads TGTGCCAGCAGTTACAGCAGGGGACGCGAGCAGTACTTC.

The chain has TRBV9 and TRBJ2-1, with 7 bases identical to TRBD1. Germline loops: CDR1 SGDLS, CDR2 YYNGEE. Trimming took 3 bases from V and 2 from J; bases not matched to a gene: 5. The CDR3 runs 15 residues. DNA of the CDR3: TGTGCCAGCAGCGAGGGGGACAGTCCCTACAATGAGCAGTTCTTC. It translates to CASSEGDSPYNEQFF.

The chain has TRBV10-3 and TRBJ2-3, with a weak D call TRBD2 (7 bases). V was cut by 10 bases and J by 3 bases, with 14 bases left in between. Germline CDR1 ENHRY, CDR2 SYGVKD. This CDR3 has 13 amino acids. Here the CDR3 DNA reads TGTGCCAGTGCAGGGAGGGGGACAGATACGCAGTATTTT. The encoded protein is CASAGRGTDTQYF.

The CDR3 region is CSVREGSWSGELFF. CDR3 DNA: TGCAGCGTGAGGGAGGGCTCGTGGTCCGGGGAGCTGTTTTTT. The chain carries TRBV29-1 and TRBJ2-2; 7 bases are a match to TRBD2. Trimming at V came to 6 bases and at J to 6 bases, leaving 10 bases not matched to a gene. The CDR3 loop spans 14 amino acids. Germline loops: CDR1 SQVTM, CDR2 ANQGSEA.

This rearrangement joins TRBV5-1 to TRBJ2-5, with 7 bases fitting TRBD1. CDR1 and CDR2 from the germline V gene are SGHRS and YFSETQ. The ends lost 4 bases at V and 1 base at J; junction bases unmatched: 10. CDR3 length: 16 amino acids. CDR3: CASSRGQALFQETQYF. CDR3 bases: TGCGCCAGCAGCCGCGGACAGGCGCTTTTCCAAGAGACCCAGTACTTC.

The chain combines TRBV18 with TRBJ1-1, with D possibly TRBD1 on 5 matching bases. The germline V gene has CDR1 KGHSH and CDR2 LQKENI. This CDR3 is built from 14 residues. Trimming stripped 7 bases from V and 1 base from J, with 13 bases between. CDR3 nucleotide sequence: TGTGCCAGCTGGGGGGAGGGGTCGAACACTGAAGCTTTCTTT. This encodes CASWGEGSNTEAFF.

CDR3 protein: CASSRLPQGAWEQYF. Here the CDR3 DNA reads TGTGCCAGCAGCCGGCTACCTCAGGGGGCGTGGGAGCAGTACTTC. The chain uses TRBV5-5 and TRBJ2-7; 8 bases are a match to TRBD1. The V and J ends lost 4 bases and 7 bases, in that order; junction bases with no gene match: 13. The CDR3 has 15 residues. The germline V gene encodes CDR1 SGHKS and CDR2 YYEKEE (reference sequence).

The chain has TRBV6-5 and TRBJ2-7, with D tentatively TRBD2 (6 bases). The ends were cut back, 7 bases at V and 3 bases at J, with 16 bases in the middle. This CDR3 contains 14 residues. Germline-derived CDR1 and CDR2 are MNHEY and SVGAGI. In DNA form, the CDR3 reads TGTGCCAGCACCCTTGGGGGAGGAGGCTACGAGCAGTACTTC. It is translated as CASTLGGGGYEQYF.

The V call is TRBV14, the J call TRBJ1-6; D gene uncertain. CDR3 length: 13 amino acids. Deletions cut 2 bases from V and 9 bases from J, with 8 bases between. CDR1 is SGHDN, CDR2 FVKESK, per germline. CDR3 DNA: TGTGCCAGCAGCCAAATCACAGCTTCACCCCTCCACTTT. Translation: CASSQITASPLHF.

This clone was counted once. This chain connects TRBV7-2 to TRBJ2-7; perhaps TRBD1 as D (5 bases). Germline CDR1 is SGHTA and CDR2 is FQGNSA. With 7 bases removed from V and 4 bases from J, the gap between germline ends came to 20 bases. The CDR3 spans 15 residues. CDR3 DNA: TGTGCCAGCACCCTAACCCCAGGGTCCTTTTACGAGCAGTACTTC. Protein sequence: CASTLTPGSFYEQYF.

The CDR3 nucleotides are TGTGCCAGCCGCGTCTCCAGGGATTCACCCCTCCACTTT. It specifies CASRVSRDSPLHF. The chain recombines TRBV2 with TRBJ1-6; D possibly corresponds to TRBD1 (5 bases). The CDR3 extends over 13 amino acids. V lost 8 bases to trimming and J lost 8 bases, with 13 bases between them. Germline V gives CDR1 SNHLY, CDR2 FYNNEI.

The CDR3 loop reads CASSSPGRSSGIYEQYF. In DNA form, the CDR3 reads TGTGCCAGCAGCTCCCCAGGTCGGTCTAGCGGGATCTACGAGCAGTACTTC. The chain employs TRBV7-9 and TRBJ2-7; 9 positions agree with TRBD2. The J segment lost 3 bases and the V segment lost 4 bases, leaving 13 bases of the junction unmatched. Germline lookup yields CDR1 SEHNR and CDR2 FQNEAQ (reference sequence). This CDR3 contains 17 residues.

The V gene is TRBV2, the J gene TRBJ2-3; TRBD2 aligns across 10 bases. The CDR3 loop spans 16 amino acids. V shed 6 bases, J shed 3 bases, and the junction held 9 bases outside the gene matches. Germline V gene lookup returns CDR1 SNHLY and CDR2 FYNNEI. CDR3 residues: CASSPAAGGGTDTQYF. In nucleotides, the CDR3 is TGTGCCAGCAGCCCGGCAGCGGGGGGGGGTACAGATACGCAGTATTTT.

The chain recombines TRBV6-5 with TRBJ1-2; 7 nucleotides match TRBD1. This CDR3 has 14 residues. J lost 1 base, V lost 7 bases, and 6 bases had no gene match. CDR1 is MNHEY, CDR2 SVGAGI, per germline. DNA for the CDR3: TGTGCCAGCACCCAAACAGGGGTTAACTATGGCTACACCTTC. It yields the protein CASTQTGVNYGYTF.

This chain's CDR3 is CASSKDRDTEAFF. The DNA for the CDR3 is TGTGCCAGTAGCAAAGACAGGGACACTGAAGCTTTCTTT. The J gene is TRBJ1-1, the V gene TRBV19; 7 nucleotides agree with TRBD1. V lost 6 bases to trimming and J lost 3 bases; unmatched junction nucleotides: 4. Germline V CDR1 and CDR2: LNHDA, SQIVND (reference sequence). CDR3 size: 13 residues.